What follows are 30 T cell receptor beta chains derived from one specimen sequenced in a study of T cells in Graves' hyperthyroidism and ophthalmopathy. RNA transcripts gave rise to amplified TCR beta CDR3 regions. The primer set for the first-round RT-PCR of the TCR CDR3 was HTBI. One entry per CDR3 protein results from TCRdb running MiXCR on the multiplex PCR reads. The sample holds around 760,000 distinct CDR3 sequences, about a third seen once. The specimen sequenced was blood. These TCRs come from a woman aged 40 to 55 with Graves' hyperthyroidism.

Ten or more counts support this clonotype. The chain has TRBV7-3 and TRBJ1-6, with D uncertain. Germline V gene lookup returns CDR1 SGHTA and CDR2 FQGTGA. V dropped 4 bases and J dropped 7 bases, with 20 bases sitting between them. CDR3 length equals 17 residues. CDR3 coding DNA: TGTGCCAGCAGCTCATACGTGACGCCGTCTGTGAATTCACCCCTCCACTTT. Residues: CASSSYVTPSVNSPLHF.

CDR3 in DNA: TGTGCCAGCAGCTTAGATAAGGCAGGCGTACGTCAAGAGACCCAGTACTTC. Its protein is CASSLDKAGVRQETQYF. The chain couples TRBV11-2 to TRBJ2-5; D ambiguous. Germline V gene lookup returns CDR1 SGHAT and CDR2 FQNNGV. With 0 bases removed from V and 2 bases from J, the gap between germline ends came to 16 bases. The CDR3 contains 17 residues.

This clonotype was seen once. The chain uses TRBV4-3 and TRBJ2-2; D is possibly TRBD1 or TRBD2 (5 bases each). Germline V gives CDR1 LGHNA, CDR2 YSLEER. V shed 1 base and J shed 4 bases, with 10 bases lying between them. The CDR3 sequence is 15 residues long. Here the CDR3 DNA reads TGCGCCAGCAGCCAAGTGGGGGTGGCCACCGGGGAGCTGTTTTTT. It yields the protein CASSQVGVATGELFF.

The chain uses TRBV2 and TRBJ2-1, with 12 bases matching TRBD2. With V trimmed by 6 bases and J by 5 bases, 2 bases remained unmatched. CDR1 SNHLY and CDR2 FYNNEI come from the germline V gene. This CDR3 is built from 14 residues. The DNA of the CDR3 is TGTGCCAGCAGACTAGCGGGAGGTGACAATGAGCAGTTCTTC. Translated, it gives CASRLAGGDNEQFF.

The chain joins TRBV29-1 to TRBJ1-1; 12 bases match TRBD1. The germline CDR1 and CDR2 sequences are SQVTM and ANQGSEA. V shed 7 bases, J shed 0 bases, and the junction held 3 bases outside the gene matches. The CDR3 length is 14 residues. The CDR3 loop is CSAGQGAMNTEAFF. CDR3 DNA sequence: TGCAGCGCGGGACAGGGGGCGATGAACACTGAAGCTTTCTTT.

The rearrangement uses TRBV2 and TRBJ2-3, with D unresolved. From germline, CDR1 is SNHLY and CDR2 FYNNEI. This CDR3 is 10 amino acids long. V was shortened by 6 bases and J by 13 bases, with 11 bases between the two germline ends. The CDR3 is CASRSLMEYF. CDR3 DNA sequence: TGTGCCAGCAGGTCACTGATGGAGTATTTT.

Note on this clonotype: A much more abundant neighbour one base away suggests this may be a read error. V usage is TRBV24-1 and J usage is TRBJ2-2; TRBD2 matches at 10 bases. Per the germline V gene, CDR1 is KGHDR and CDR2 is SFDVKD. The CDR3 runs to 15 residues. The CDR3 sequence: CASSFSGRKTRELFF. The CDR3, as DNA: TGTGCCAGCAGTTTTAGCGGGAGGAAAACCAGGGAGCTGTTTTTT.

This sequence joins TRBV20-1 and TRBJ2-5; TRBD2 agrees at 10 bases. The CDR3 loop spans 13 amino acids. The V gene's germline CDR1 is DFQATT and CDR2 SNEGSKA (reference sequence). Trimming at V came to 4 bases and at J to 8 bases, leaving 7 bases not matched to a gene. The CDR3, as DNA: TGCAGTGCTATGGGGCTAGCGGGAGCTACCCAGTACTTC. Translating it yields CSAMGLAGATQYF.

The chain has TRBV7-2 and TRBJ2-6, with D possibly called TRBD1 or TRBD2 (7 bases each). The CDR3 loop spans 17 amino acids. The germline gives CDR1 SGHTA, CDR2 FQGNSA. V was clipped by 6 bases and J by 2 bases, with 17 bases between them. The CDR3 DNA sequence: TGTGCCAGCAGAGAATACCAGGGGGGGGCTGGGGCCAACGTCCTGACTTTC. Protein: CASREYQGGAGANVLTF.

The V call is TRBV29-1, the J call TRBJ2-1; 11 bases map to TRBD1. With 4 bases clipped from V and 6 bases from J, the junction kept 5 bases outside the gene matches. Germline lookup yields CDR1 SQVTM and CDR2 ANQGSEA. The CDR3 contains 14 residues. The CDR3 spells CSVVGQGVGNEQFF. Written as DNA, the CDR3 is TGCAGCGTTGTGGGACAGGGGGTGGGCAATGAGCAGTTCTTC.

This clonotype was recorded at least ten times. The chain carries TRBV7-9 and TRBJ1-5, with TRBD1 matching over 11 bases. The CDR3 totals 14 residues. The V gene's germline CDR1 is SEHNR and CDR2 FQNEAQ (reference sequence). V trimming: 5 bases; J trimming: 7 bases; junction bases outside the gene matches: 4. The CDR3 spells CASSRTGGDQPQHF. The DNA of the CDR3 is TGTGCCAGCAGCCGGACAGGGGGCGACCAGCCCCAGCATTTT. Full variable domain (rest looked up from reference TRBV7-9 and TRBJ1-5): DTGVSQNPRHKITKRGQNVTFRCDPISEHNRLYWYRQTLGQGPEFLTYFQNEAQLEKSRLLSDRFSAERPKGSFSTLEIQRTEQGDSAMYLCASSRTGGDQPQHFGDGTRLSIL.

The V call is TRBV25-1, the J call TRBJ2-7; 8 nucleotides line up with TRBD1. The germline V gene encodes CDR1 MGHDK and CDR2 SYGVNS. This CDR3 comprises 12 residues. Losses at the gene ends were 9 bases for V and 6 bases for J; bases not matched to a gene: 7. The CDR3 is CASQGAIFEQYF. For the CDR3, the DNA is TGTGCCAGTCAGGGGGCGATTTTCGAGCAGTACTTC.

This CDR3 reads CASSFPDNTEAFF. DNA of the CDR3: TGTGCCAGCAGCTTCCCCGATAACACTGAAGCTTTCTTT. The chain uses TRBV7-2 and TRBJ1-1; D is undetermined. V was trimmed by 3 bases and J by 2 bases, leaving 7 bases between them. The CDR3 covers 13 residues. Per germline, CDR1 SGHTA and CDR2 FQGNSA. Combining the CDR3 with reference TRBV7-2 and TRBJ1-1 gives the whole variable domain GAGVSQSPSNKVTEKGKDVELRCDPISGHTALYWYRQSLGQGLEFLIYFQGNSAPDKSGLPSDRFSAERTGGSVSTLTIQRTQQEDSAVYLCASSFPDNTEAFFGQGTRLTVV.

This clonotype was counted ten times or more. The chain employs TRBV15 and TRBJ2-7; the match to TRBD1 covers 8 bases. The trim removed 3 bases at V and 5 bases at J, leaving 3 bases unmatched. Germline loops: CDR1 LNHNV, CDR2 YYDKDF (reference sequence). CDR3 size: 13 residues. In DNA form, the CDR3 reads TGTGCCACCAGCAGCTTGACAGGGGACGAGCAGTACTTC. It translates to CATSSLTGDEQYF.

This clonotype was observed many times. The chain combines TRBV7-6 with TRBJ2-7; 9 bases align to TRBD1. V shed 1 base and J 1 base; nucleotides not matched to a gene: 2. The germline gives CDR1 SGHVS, CDR2 FNYEAQ. The CDR3 runs 15 residues. The chain's CDR3 is CASSLGQGDSYEQYF. The CDR3 DNA sequence: TGTGCCAGCAGCTTAGGACAGGGGGATTCCTACGAGCAGTACTTC. Complete variable domain (other parts from reference TRBV7-6 and TRBJ2-7): GAGVSQSPRYKVTKRGQDVALRCDPISGHVSLYWYRQALGQGPEFLTYFNYEAQQDKSGLPNDRFSAERPEGSISTLTIQRTEQRDSAMYRCASSLGQGDSYEQYFGPGTRLTVT.

This clonotype has only a few counts. The V call is TRBV7-2, the J call TRBJ2-6; D is perhaps TRBD2 (6 bases). From germline, CDR1 is SGHTA and CDR2 FQGNSA. Trimming shortened V by 2 bases and J by 0 bases, and 14 bases separated the two germline ends. There are 18 residues in the CDR3. The CDR3 sequence: CASSLLGLDFSGANVLTF. The DNA of the CDR3 is TGTGCCAGCAGCTTACTGGGACTCGATTTCTCTGGGGCCAACGTCCTGACTTTC.

This clonotype was picked up many times. The rearrangement joins TRBV2 to TRBJ1-1, with 12 bases identical to TRBD1. There are 18 residues in the CDR3. V lost 6 bases and J lost 5; bases outside the gene matches: 16. Per the germline V gene, CDR1 is SNHLY and CDR2 is FYNNEI. CDR3 amino acids: CASSVDRDRGRVKTEAFF. DNA for the CDR3: TGTGCCAGCAGCGTAGACCGGGACAGGGGGCGCGTAAAGACTGAAGCTTTCTTT.

In the case of this clonotype: A much larger clone lies a single base off, so this may be a read error. V usage is TRBV24-1 and J usage is TRBJ1-5; TRBD1 is a possible D gene (6 bases). This CDR3 contains 13 residues. The V end was cut by 4 bases, the J end by 5 bases, with 8 bases between. The germline gives CDR1 KGHDR, CDR2 SFDVKD. The CDR3 loop reads CATSDRGDQPQHF. The CDR3 DNA reads TGTGCCACCAGTGACAGGGGCGATCAGCCCCAGCATTTT.

J is TRBJ2-3 and V is TRBV29-1; D may match TRBD1 or TRBD2 (5 bases each). The CDR3 is 12 amino acids. CDR1 and CDR2 from the germline V gene are SQVTM and ANQGSEA. V lost 2 bases to trimming and J lost 14 bases, with 17 bases between them. In nucleotides, the CDR3 is TGCAGCGTTGAATCGGACCCGGGGACCACGTATTTT. Its protein product is CSVESDPGTTYF.

This clonotype has ten or more counts. This chain connects TRBV2 to TRBJ1-2; D unresolved. V lost 5 bases and J lost 4, with 11 bases in between. The germline V gene encodes CDR1 SNHLY and CDR2 FYNNEI. The CDR3 is made up of 13 amino acids. CDR3 loop: CASSRGSTYGYTF. In DNA, the CDR3 is TGTGCCAGCAGTCGAGGGAGCACCTATGGCTACACCTTC.

This rearrangement joins TRBV19 to TRBJ1-5; no clear D gene. CDR3 length: 16 amino acids. Germline V gene lookup returns CDR1 LNHDA and CDR2 SQIVND (reference sequence). With 6 bases removed from V and 3 bases from J, the gap between germline ends came to 18 bases. The DNA for the CDR3 is TGTGCCAGTAGGCCGACGACGGTGGATAACAATCAGCCCCAGCATTTT. Translating gives CASRPTTVDNNQPQHF. The variable domain in full, with the rest retrieved from reference TRBV19 and TRBJ1-5, is DGGITQSPKYLFRKEGQNVTLSCEQNLNHDAMYWYRQDPGQGLRLIYYSQIVNDFQKGDIAEGYSVSREKKESFPLTVTSAQKNPTAFYLCASRPTTVDNNQPQHFGDGTRLSIL.

The sample holds many counts of this clonotype. DNA for the CDR3: TGTGCCAGCAGCTCTGTGGGCTCTGGAAACACCATATATTTT. Its translation is CASSSVGSGNTIYF. The chain links TRBV7-2 to TRBJ1-3, with D unclear. CDR3 length equals 14 residues. V dropped 4 bases and J dropped 0 bases, with 7 bases sitting between them. Germline assignment: CDR1 SGHTA and CDR2 FQGNSA. Combining the CDR3 with reference TRBV7-2 and TRBJ1-3 gives the whole variable domain GAGVSQSPSNKVTEKGKDVELRCDPISGHTALYWYRQSLGQGLEFLIYFQGNSAPDKSGLPSDRFSAERTGGSVSTLTIQRTQQEDSAVYLCASSSVGSGNTIYFGEGSWLTVV.

J is TRBJ2-3 and V is TRBV2; tentative D call: TRBD2 (5 bases). Germline loops: CDR1 SNHLY, CDR2 FYNNEI. The CDR3 contains 13 residues. Trimming stripped 8 bases from V and 4 bases from J, with 13 bases between. The CDR3 region has the DNA TGTGCCAGCCTGGTACGGGGTGCAGATACGCAGTATTTT. Translating gives CASLVRGADTQYF. The complete variable domain, with remaining parts taken from reference TRBV2 and TRBJ2-3, reads EPEVTQTPSHQVTQMGQEVILRCVPISNHLYFYWYRQILGQKVEFLVSFYNNEISEKSEIFDDQFSVERPDGSNFTLKIRSTKLEDSAMYFCASLVRGADTQYFGPGTRLTVL.

This chain links TRBV9 with TRBJ2-5; 12 positions match TRBD2. This CDR3 has 15 amino acids. The germline gives CDR1 SGDLS, CDR2 YYNGEE. V was clipped by 3 bases and J by 4 bases; unmatched bases: 4. CDR3 sequence reads: CASSASGRASETQYF. CDR3 bases: TGTGCCAGCAGCGCTAGCGGGAGGGCCTCAGAGACCCAGTACTTC.

The V call is TRBV24-1, the J call TRBJ2-7, with TRBD2 matching 7 bases. The CDR3 covers 16 residues. Unmatched junction bases numbered 12, after V lost 5 bases and J lost 3 bases. Germline V lookup: CDR1 KGHDR, CDR2 SFDVKD. CDR3 bases: TGTGCCACCAGTGGCCCTAGACTAGCTGCCCTCTACGAGCAGTACTTC. Residues: CATSGPRLAALYEQYF.

The chain has TRBV19 and TRBJ1-5, with 7 bases that match TRBD1. Germline V gene data show CDR1 as LNHDA and CDR2 as SQIVND (reference sequence). The CDR3 sequence is 15 residues long. With 7 bases clipped from V and 0 bases from J, the junction kept 6 bases outside the gene matches. CDR3: CASNWDSYSNQPQHF. The DNA for the CDR3 is TGTGCCAGTAATTGGGACAGCTATAGCAATCAGCCCCAGCATTTT.

This clonotype has just a few counts. The V and J genes are TRBV27 and TRBJ2-5; tentative D call: TRBD1 (5 bases). Germline V gives CDR1 MNHEY, CDR2 SMNVEV (reference sequence). V lost 6 bases to trimming and J lost 9 bases, with 20 bases between them. The CDR3 extends over 14 amino acids. DNA for the CDR3: TGTGCCAGCAGCCACAGATTAGGGGAACGGGCCCAGTACTTC. Protein product: CASSHRLGERAQYF.

This clonotype was counted a single time. The V call is TRBV29-1, the J call TRBJ2-2; weak D call: TRBD2 (6 bases). Trimming left V 3 bases short and J 5 bases short, with 10 bases between. Germline lookup yields CDR1 SQVTM and CDR2 ANQGSEA. CDR3 length: 13 amino acids. CDR3 nucleotide sequence: TGCAGCGTTGACGGGGGAGAGACCGGGGAGCTGTTTTTT. Its protein is CSVDGGETGELFF.

Comments on this clonotype: A much larger clone lies a single base off, so this may be a read error. The chain combines TRBV6-5 with TRBJ1-6; D unresolved. Per germline, CDR1 MNHEY and CDR2 SVGAGI. V was clipped by 6 bases and J by 10 bases, with 16 bases between them. The CDR3 sequence is 14 residues long. In DNA form, the CDR3 reads TGTGCCAGCAGAGAAAACAGTCTTGGATCACCCCTCCACTTT. Translating gives CASRENSLGSPLHF.

The V and J genes are TRBV6-6 and TRBJ2-2, with D perhaps being TRBD1 or TRBD2 (6 bases each). The CDR3 loop spans 17 amino acids. CDR1 and CDR2 from the germline V gene are MNHNY and SVGAGI (reference sequence). Trimming took off 5 bases at V and 5 bases at J, with 21 bases between the two ends. Written as DNA, the CDR3 is TGTGCCAGCAGTGAAGCAGCCGGGGGCGCGTGGACCGGGGAGCTGTTTTTT. Encoded protein: CASSEAAGGAWTGELFF.